This T cell receptor beta chain emerged from a study of blood T cell repertoires in COVID-19. With 2 bases clipped from V and 5 bases from J, the junction kept 2 bases outside the gene matches. The CDR3 runs to 12 residues. Germline V lookup: CDR1 GTSNPN, CDR2 SVGIG (reference sequence). The data were produced by immunoSEQ multiplex PCR, yet TCRdb's version contains in-frame clones alone and is incomplete. This table holds about 80,000 clones, approximately 80% found once. The material sequenced was peripheral blood. This chain links TRBV30 with TRBJ1-1, with 7 positions matching TRBD1. This clonotype originated in a man older than 75 with acute or convalescent COVID-19. CDR3 sequence: CAWSPGGTEAFF. As DNA, the CDR3 is TGTGCCTGGAGTCCAGGGGGGACTGAAGCTTTCTTT.